Listed here is a single TCR beta chain. These data come from a study of T cells in Graves' hyperthyroidism and ophthalmopathy. TCR beta CDR3 regions were amplified from RNA. When the TCR CDR3 underwent first-round RT-PCR, the HTBI primer set was used. TCRdb reprocessed the multiplex PCR reads via MiXCR and lists one record per CDR3 protein. The data show 250,000 to 400,000 distinct CDR3 sequences, roughly 15% seen once. Per the germline V gene, CDR1 is SGDLS and CDR2 is YYNGEE. This CDR3 contains 13 residues. V was shortened by 4 bases and J by 2 bases, with 7 bases between the two germline ends. Specimen: blood. This sequence joins TRBV9 and TRBJ1-3; D gene uncertain. This sequence originates from a woman aged 40 to 50 with Graves' ophthalmopathy. CDR3 DNA sequence: TGTGCCAGCAGCTTGCTGACTGGAAACACCATATATTTT. Protein: CASSLLTGNTIYF.